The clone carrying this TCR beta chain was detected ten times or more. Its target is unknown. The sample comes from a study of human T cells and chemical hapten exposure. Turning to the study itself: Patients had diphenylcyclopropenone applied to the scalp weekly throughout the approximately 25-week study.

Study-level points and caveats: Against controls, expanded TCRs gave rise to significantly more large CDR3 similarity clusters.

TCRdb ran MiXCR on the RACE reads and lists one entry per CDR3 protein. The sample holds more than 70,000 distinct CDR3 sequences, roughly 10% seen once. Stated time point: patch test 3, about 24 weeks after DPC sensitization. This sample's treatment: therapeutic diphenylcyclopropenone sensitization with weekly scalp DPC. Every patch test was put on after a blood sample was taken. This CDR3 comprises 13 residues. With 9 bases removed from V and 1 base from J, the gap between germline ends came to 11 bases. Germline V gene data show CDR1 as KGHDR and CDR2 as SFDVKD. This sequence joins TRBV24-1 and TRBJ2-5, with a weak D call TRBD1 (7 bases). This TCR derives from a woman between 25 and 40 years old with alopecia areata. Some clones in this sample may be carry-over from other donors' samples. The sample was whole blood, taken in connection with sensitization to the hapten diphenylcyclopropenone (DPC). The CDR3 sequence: CATRGTAQETQYF. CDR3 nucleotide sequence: TGTGCCACCCGCGGGACAGCCCAAGAGACCCAGTACTTC.